Listed below are T cell receptor beta chains from one sample, sequenced in a study of identical twins. TCRdb analysed the 5' RACE reads with MiXCR anew, one entry per CDR3 protein. Found here are some 760,000 distinct CDR3 sequences, 18% of them singletons; the top ten hold around 14%. This same sample was also part of a study on T cells expressing NK-cell markers.

The sequenced material came from PBMCs. Receptor source: a woman younger than 30 in good health. Each CDR3 is given without its conserved first and last residue. The order of the fields is V gene, CDR3 protein.

V gene: TRBV13
CDR3 protein: ASSSSFGGRETQY

V gene: TRBV6-1
CDR3 protein: ATRRESLYEQY

V gene: TRBV20-1
CDR3 protein: SAKQGASYEQY

V gene: TRBV20-1
CDR3 protein: SASPFLAGVYNEQF

V gene: TRBV20-1
CDR3 protein: SARDKTGMAEAF

V gene: TRBV3-1
CDR3 protein: ASSFTSAGGAGVADTQY

V gene: TRBV28
CDR3 protein: ASSSPRGDNSPLH

V gene: TRBV7-2
CDR3 protein: ASSPWVDTEAF

V gene: TRBV10-3
CDR3 protein: AIGPGEGYT

V gene: TRBV30
CDR3 protein: AWNKQLRFGELF

V gene: TRBV9
CDR3 protein: ASSVAGGKTGELF

V gene: TRBV12-3/TRBV12-4
CDR3 protein: ASSLGLEAYEQY

V gene: TRBV12-3/TRBV12-4
CDR3 protein: ASSSLPGGTDTQY

V gene: TRBV6-5
CDR3 protein: ASSYSGLAGTQQF

V gene: TRBV6-6
CDR3 protein: ASSHYVAETQY

V gene: TRBV28
CDR3 protein: ASSPLGGGNEQF

V gene: TRBV20-1
CDR3 protein: SAAIGATEQF

V gene: TRBV20-1
CDR3 protein: SAFDGGVETQY

V gene: TRBV10-3
CDR3 protein: AIGGVTDTQY

V gene: TRBV6-1
CDR3 protein: ASRVSAAQETQY

V gene: TRBV20-1
CDR3 protein: SAVLASKGEQY

V gene: TRBV20-1
CDR3 protein: SAHDRDGIYEQY

V gene: TRBV21-1
CDR3 protein: ASSKNRGVRNQPQH

V gene: TRBV5-1
CDR3 protein: ASSQYQTGLTGELF

V gene: TRBV20-1
CDR3 protein: SAHPGANEQF

V gene: TRBV5-1
CDR3 protein: ASSLEMNTEAF

V gene: TRBV6-1
CDR3 protein: ASSPTAGGIRNEQY

V gene: TRBV24-1
CDR3 protein: ATSASGGRNEQF

V gene: TRBV28
CDR3 protein: ASSLTWTRGVETQY